This TCR beta chain appears in the sequencing data of a study of beta chain features in type 1 diabetes. Heparinised blood was drawn once per donor, averaging approximately 100 mL. Investigators reverse transcribed all isolated RNA, so they sequenced expressed TCRB transcripts. An average about 3.6 million reads came from naive, central memory and regulatory T cell samples. Using immunoSEQ multiplex PCR, the repertoire was profiled, and TCRdb retains in-frame clones only, with some absent. The table has 900,000 or so clones, around a sixth seen once. This clone has a handful of counts. The V gene lost 5 bases and the J gene lost 1 base, with 9 bases spanning the gap. CDR1 is SGHRS, CDR2 YFSETQ, per germline. The CDR3 sequence is 13 residues long.

The TCR sequence derives from a woman under 30 in good health. Sequenced input: naive CD4+ T cells from blood. The J gene is TRBJ2-5, the V gene TRBV5-1; D unclear. The CDR3: CASRKRTQETQYF. The CDR3 region has the DNA TGCGCCAGCAGAAAACGAACCCAAGAGACCCAGTACTTC.